This entry features one TCR beta chain sequence. This clone was seen a single time. No antigen is known for it. No base-level quality is on record; no much larger clone is a single base apart. The data belong to a study of blood T cell repertoires in COVID-19 (dated by TCRdb to the early 2020s). Study-wide context: Collaborator samples came from the United States, Italy and Spain and covered acute and convalescent phases of COVID-19. Subjects who had been exposed to COVID-19, were actively infected with it, or had recovered from it provided the deeply sampled blood TCRbeta repertoires that made up the dataset. The sample metadata nearly always contained a de-identified subject ID, COVID-19 status, age in years and sex. The prospective study material was composed of cDNA or gDNA derived from T cells, B-cell-depleted T cells, or PBMCs. The repertoires were released in a freely available public database meant as a resource for research on the immune response to SARS-CoV-2. Where available, HLA class I and class II types were taken from metadata supplied by the sample provider and were not determined by assay-based typing. The samples were drawn from two sources: the first 160 participants of the ongoing ImmuneRACE study, and fewer than 1,500 subjects contributed by 6 global collaborators. The paper's findings and limits, for the study overall: The quantity of clinical and demographic metadata differed by source and by participant and was supplied without curation.

V is pruned by 4 bases and J by 2 bases, leaving 6 bases of the junction without a gene match. From the cysteine up to the phenylalanine, the CDR3 has a length of 16 residues. Only the CDR3 portion is preserved as DNA: 48 bases, with reading frame beginning at the first base. Sequences SGHTA (CDR1) and FQGNSA (CDR2) are obtained from the germline V gene. Enrolling through a virtual design, the prospective study's participants ranged in age from roughly 18 to 89 years and lived across around 25 United States geographic areas. In the prospective study, cohorts were assigned on the basis of participant-reported clinical history obtained from a screening survey and a study questionnaire. ImmuneRACE Cohort 3 recovered participants were defined by two consecutive negative NP/OP PCR tests, healthcare professional clearance, or symptom resolution. In the prospective study, mobile phlebotomists collected whole blood, serum and a nasopharyngeal or oropharyngeal swab from each participant. Participants in the prospective study had the option to provide additional blood draws and questionnaires over a roughly two-month period. Prospective study blood samples were shipped either frozen or at room temperature before DNA extraction.

TCRbeta CDR3 regions were amplified from genomic DNA by means of the immunoSEQ Assay, a bias-controlled multiplex PCR. In the paper's pipeline: Within the assay, amplification of reference gene primers was used to estimate how many nucleated cells each sample contained. To quantify the absolute abundance of each unique TCRbeta CDR3 rearrangement, sequence reads were collapsed and filtered. Productive Simpson clonality was computed per sample as the square root of Simpson's diversity index over productive rearrangements. TCRdb holds this immuneACCESS table with in-frame rearrangements only. Some clones are missing; in checked studies, unresolved V genes explain under half, and the rest has no known cause. That table furnishes V, J and clone size, whereas the DNA furnished D and trimming. The table for this sample lists around 250,000 clones; around 85% of them were counted only once. Less than 2.5% of the sample comes from the top ten.

The clonotype originates from a woman aged 45-59 years who had recovered from COVID-19. The V and J segments used are TRBV7-2 and TRBJ2-2; TRBD1 matches 8 bases in the middle. The specimen was PBMCs or T cells enriched from blood (not recorded which). The base sequence is TGTGCCAGCAGCTCCAAAGGGACAGGAAACACCGGGGAGCTGTTTTTT. This translates into CASSSKGTGNTGELFF.